This T cell receptor (beta chain) was found in a study of cytomegalovirus exposure and HLA in healthy donors. Study-wide results and limits: Most likely, a cluster of highly shared sequence variants arose as a sequencing artifact. Several of the most significant clusters were apparently associated with common viral pathogens in a later analysis.

Worth noting for this clone: Its antigen is not known.

PCR amplification relied on 60 Vbeta primers (plus 13 Jbeta primers). TCRdb's copy holds only in-frame clones and misses some; the assay was immunoSEQ multiplex PCR. Of about 120,000 clones listed, approximately 17% are singletons. J lost 0 bases, V lost 5 bases, and 7 bases had no gene match. The germline CDR1 and CDR2 sequences are SEHNR and FQNEAQ (reference sequence). CDR3 length: 17 amino acids. V usage is TRBV7-9 and J usage is TRBJ2-3; TRBD2 matches 11 bases. The sequenced sample was PBMCs. This sequence was found in a female donor in good health and CMV-seropositive. This CDR3 is CASSLTGTSGSTDTQYF. DNA of the CDR3: TGTGCCAGCAGCCTTACCGGGACTAGCGGTAGCACAGATACGCAGTATTTT.